There are many counts of the clone carrying this T cell receptor beta chain. Its antigen is unidentified. The CDR3 has 15 residues. V was pared by 1 base and J by 4 bases, with 13 bases between. Germline-derived CDR1 and CDR2 are MNHNS and SASEGT. This record comes from a study of T cells in Graves' hyperthyroidism and ophthalmopathy. Study-level points and caveats: Also found in blood were most expanded thyroid clonotypes above 0.001.

Patients aged 18 to 65 had newly diagnosed hyperthyroidism that had lasted under 2 months. Uncontrolled infection, other autoimmune disease, pregnancy or lactation excluded patients. The PBMCs were taken from approximately 9.7 ml of fresh peripheral blood. There were TCR beta CDR3 regions amplified from RNA transcripts. HTBI primers drove first-round RT-PCR of the TCR CDR3. TCRdb itself ran the multiplex PCR reads through MiXCR, one entry per CDR3 protein. The data show over 700,000 distinct CDR3 sequences, with under 20% seen just once and over 15% held by the top ten. The source of this sequence is a woman in her forties or fifties with Graves' hyperthyroidism that later progressed to Graves' ophthalmopathy. This chain connects TRBV6-1 to TRBJ1-1; no firm D call. What was sequenced was blood. The CDR3 coding sequence is TGTGCCAGCAGTGAAGAATGGTCTCCCCCCACTGAAGCTTTCTTT. This gives the protein CASSEEWSPPTEAFF.